This TCR beta chain is drawn from a study of T cell clonotyping in hematopoietic cell transplantation. Study-wide results and limits: Pathologically expanded recipient clonotypes increased progressively from day 30 to day 180 as diversity fell.

CDR3 length equals 14 residues. Germline V CDR1 and CDR2: SGDLS, YYNGEE. The V and J ends lost 0 bases and 5 bases respectively, with 9 bases between them. Regarding this clone: Its antigen is not known.

Profiling relied on immunoSEQ multiplex PCR, and the TCRdb table lists in-frame clones only, not all of them. The sample consists of about 69,000 clones, 85% to 95% of them appearing once. The chain carries TRBV9 and TRBJ1-5; D remains ambiguous. The receptor was isolated from a man aged 50 or older in good health. Some clones in this sample may be carry-over from other donors' samples. What was sequenced was peripheral blood mononuclear cells. In DNA form, the CDR3 reads TGTGCCAGCAGCGTAGGAGGGCAGGATCAGCCCCAGCATTTT. Translation gives CASSVGGQDQPQHF.